This T cell receptor (beta chain) was identified during a study of blood T cell repertoires in COVID-19. In the study overall: Sources were T cells, B-cell-depleted T cells, or PBMCs; the material itself was cDNA or gDNA.

This clone was observed a handful of times. This CDR3 comprises 15 residues. The V gene end was trimmed by 6 bases and the J gene end by 7 bases; junction bases not matched to a gene: 14. Germline values: CDR1 WNHNN, CDR2 SYGVQD (reference sequence). How the authors handled the data: Researchers report that nucleated cell counts were estimated from reference gene primer amplification. The repertoire was sequenced with immunoSEQ multiplex PCR; TCRdb's copy has only in-frame clones and lacks some. Clone size and V and J calls were adopted from that table, with D and trimming inferred from the DNA. The sample lists roughly 33,000 clones, about 91% occurring once.

The sequence was obtained from a human donor in a cohort sampled during active COVID-19. The rearrangement joins TRBV10-1 to TRBJ2-7; 8 nucleotides align to TRBD1. The sequencing input was peripheral blood. CDR3 DNA sequence: TGCGCCAGCAGCCAGACAGGGGTGGCGGCTAGAGAGCAGTACTTC. Translating gives CASSQTGVAAREQYF.